This TCR beta chain was retrieved from a study of blood T cell repertoires in COVID-19. Across the study: PBMCs, B-cell-depleted T cells, or T cells provided the cDNA or gDNA that made up the material.

Authors' processing steps: Estimates of nucleated cell counts were drawn from the amplification of reference gene primers. Profiled with immunoSEQ multiplex PCR; TCRdb holds only in-frame clones, not every one. V, J and clone size were drawn from that table, and D and trimming were deduced from the DNA. The table includes some 150,000 clones, roughly 76% detected once. Material: peripheral blood. This sequence was found in a human donor with acute or convalescent COVID-19. The donor label of this sample is uncertain.

CDR3 amino acids: CASSLSEGSWETQYF. DNA of the CDR3: TGTGCCAGCAGTCTCTCCGAGGGAAGTTGGGAGACCCAGTACTTC. This chain connects TRBV6-5 to TRBJ2-5; the D gene is possibly TRBD2 (5 bases). The CDR3 extends over 15 amino acids. Germline-derived CDR1 and CDR2 are MNHEY and SVGAGI. V was shortened by 5 bases and J by 5 bases, with 18 bases between the two germline ends.